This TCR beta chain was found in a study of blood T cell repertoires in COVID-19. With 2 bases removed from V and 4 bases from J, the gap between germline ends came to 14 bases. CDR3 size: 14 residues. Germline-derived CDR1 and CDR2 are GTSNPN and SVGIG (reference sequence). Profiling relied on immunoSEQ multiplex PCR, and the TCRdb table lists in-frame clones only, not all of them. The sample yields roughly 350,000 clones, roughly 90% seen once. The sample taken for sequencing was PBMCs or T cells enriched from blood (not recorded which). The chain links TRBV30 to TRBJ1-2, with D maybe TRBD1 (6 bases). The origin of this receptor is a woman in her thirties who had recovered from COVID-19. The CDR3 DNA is TGTGCCTGGAGTCGCCGGGGGGCGGGCTATGGCTACACCTTC. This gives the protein CAWSRRGAGYGYTF.